This paragraph reports one TCR beta chain. As yet, its antigen is unknown. Time point specified: patch test 2, 6 weeks after DPC sensitization. Treatment denoted: therapeutic diphenylcyclopropenone sensitization with weekly scalp DPC. TCRdb passed the RACE reads through MiXCR, listing each CDR3 protein once. The table lists fewer than 100,000 distinct CDR3 sequences, roughly a tenth of them singletons. This specimen belongs to a study of human T cells and chemical hapten exposure. Overall study: There were weekly diphenylcyclopropenone doses to the scalp for patients throughout the approximately 25-week study.

Findings of the study overall: Expanded TCR sets contained significantly more large CDR3 similarity clusters than controls.

This specimen was whole blood, taken in connection with sensitization to the hapten diphenylcyclopropenone (DPC). This TCR came from a woman in her 40s with alopecia areata. Some clones in this sample may be carry-over from other donors' samples.

CDR3 nucleotide sequence: TGTGCCACCAGTGATGCAACTAGCGGGAGATACAATGAGCAGTTCTTC. Amino acid sequence: CATSDATSGRYNEQFF. This chain joins TRBV24-1 and TRBJ2-1; TRBD2 matches 11 bases. The germline CDR1 and CDR2 sequences are KGHDR and SFDVKD. This CDR3 has 16 residues. J lost 4 bases, V lost 3 bases, and 4 bases had no gene match.